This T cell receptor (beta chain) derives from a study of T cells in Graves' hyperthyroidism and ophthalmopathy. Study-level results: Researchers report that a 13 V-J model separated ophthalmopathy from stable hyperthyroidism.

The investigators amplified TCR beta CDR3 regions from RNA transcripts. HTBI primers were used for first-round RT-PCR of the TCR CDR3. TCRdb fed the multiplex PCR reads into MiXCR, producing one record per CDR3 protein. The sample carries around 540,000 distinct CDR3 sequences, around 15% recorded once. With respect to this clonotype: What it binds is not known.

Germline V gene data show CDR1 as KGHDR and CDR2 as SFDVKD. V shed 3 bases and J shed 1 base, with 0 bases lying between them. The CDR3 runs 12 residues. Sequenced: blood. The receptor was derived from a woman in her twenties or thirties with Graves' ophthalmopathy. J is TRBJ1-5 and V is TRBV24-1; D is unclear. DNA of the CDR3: TGTGCCACCAGTGATAGCAATCAGCCCCAGCATTTT. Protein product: CATSDSNQPQHF.